This T cell receptor (beta chain) originates from a study of PD-L1 blockade in urothelial cancer. Study in general: Previous chemotherapy exposure amounted to 0 to 3 regimens for patients. Treatment start was followed by blood analysis at 3 weeks (second dose) and again at 6 weeks.

Sample time point: peripheral blood 6 weeks after treatment start. The V and J ends lost 0 bases and 4 bases respectively, with 9 bases between them. In germline, CDR1 is LNHNV, CDR2 YYDKDF (reference sequence). The CDR3 sequence is 14 residues long. The repertoire was sequenced with immunoSEQ multiplex PCR; TCRdb's copy has only in-frame clones and lacks some. The data show about 120,000 clones, roughly 88% seen once. The sample here was PBMCs, taken around atezolizumab (anti-PD-L1) treatment. This sequence joins TRBV15 and TRBJ2-5; the D gene is possibly TRBD2 (7 bases). The TCR comes from a man between 50 and 59 years old with urothelial cancer. In DNA form, the CDR3 reads TGTGCCACCAGCAGAGAAGGGGGGGGAGAGACCCAGTACTTC. This encodes CATSREGGGETQYF.